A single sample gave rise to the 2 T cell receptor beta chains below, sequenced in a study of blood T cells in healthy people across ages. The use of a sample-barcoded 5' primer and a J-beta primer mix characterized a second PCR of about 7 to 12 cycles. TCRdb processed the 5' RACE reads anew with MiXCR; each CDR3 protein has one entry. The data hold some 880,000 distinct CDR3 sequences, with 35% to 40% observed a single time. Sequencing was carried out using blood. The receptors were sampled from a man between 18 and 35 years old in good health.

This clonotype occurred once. The CDR3: CASSLTGLRGTTF. In DNA, the CDR3 is TGTGCCAGCAGCTTAACAGGTCTCCGCGGAACCACCTTC. The rearrangement joins TRBV13 to TRBJ1-2; perhaps TRBD1 as D (5 bases). Germline V gene data show CDR1 as PRHDT and CDR2 as FYEKMQ (reference sequence). The ends were cut back, 2 bases at V and 13 bases at J, with 17 bases in the middle. The CDR3 has 13 residues.

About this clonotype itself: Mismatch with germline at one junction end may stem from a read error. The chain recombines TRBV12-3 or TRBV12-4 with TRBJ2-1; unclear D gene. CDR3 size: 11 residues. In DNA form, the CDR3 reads TGTGTCAGCAGTTTCTACAATGAGCTGTTCTTC. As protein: CVSSFYNELFF.